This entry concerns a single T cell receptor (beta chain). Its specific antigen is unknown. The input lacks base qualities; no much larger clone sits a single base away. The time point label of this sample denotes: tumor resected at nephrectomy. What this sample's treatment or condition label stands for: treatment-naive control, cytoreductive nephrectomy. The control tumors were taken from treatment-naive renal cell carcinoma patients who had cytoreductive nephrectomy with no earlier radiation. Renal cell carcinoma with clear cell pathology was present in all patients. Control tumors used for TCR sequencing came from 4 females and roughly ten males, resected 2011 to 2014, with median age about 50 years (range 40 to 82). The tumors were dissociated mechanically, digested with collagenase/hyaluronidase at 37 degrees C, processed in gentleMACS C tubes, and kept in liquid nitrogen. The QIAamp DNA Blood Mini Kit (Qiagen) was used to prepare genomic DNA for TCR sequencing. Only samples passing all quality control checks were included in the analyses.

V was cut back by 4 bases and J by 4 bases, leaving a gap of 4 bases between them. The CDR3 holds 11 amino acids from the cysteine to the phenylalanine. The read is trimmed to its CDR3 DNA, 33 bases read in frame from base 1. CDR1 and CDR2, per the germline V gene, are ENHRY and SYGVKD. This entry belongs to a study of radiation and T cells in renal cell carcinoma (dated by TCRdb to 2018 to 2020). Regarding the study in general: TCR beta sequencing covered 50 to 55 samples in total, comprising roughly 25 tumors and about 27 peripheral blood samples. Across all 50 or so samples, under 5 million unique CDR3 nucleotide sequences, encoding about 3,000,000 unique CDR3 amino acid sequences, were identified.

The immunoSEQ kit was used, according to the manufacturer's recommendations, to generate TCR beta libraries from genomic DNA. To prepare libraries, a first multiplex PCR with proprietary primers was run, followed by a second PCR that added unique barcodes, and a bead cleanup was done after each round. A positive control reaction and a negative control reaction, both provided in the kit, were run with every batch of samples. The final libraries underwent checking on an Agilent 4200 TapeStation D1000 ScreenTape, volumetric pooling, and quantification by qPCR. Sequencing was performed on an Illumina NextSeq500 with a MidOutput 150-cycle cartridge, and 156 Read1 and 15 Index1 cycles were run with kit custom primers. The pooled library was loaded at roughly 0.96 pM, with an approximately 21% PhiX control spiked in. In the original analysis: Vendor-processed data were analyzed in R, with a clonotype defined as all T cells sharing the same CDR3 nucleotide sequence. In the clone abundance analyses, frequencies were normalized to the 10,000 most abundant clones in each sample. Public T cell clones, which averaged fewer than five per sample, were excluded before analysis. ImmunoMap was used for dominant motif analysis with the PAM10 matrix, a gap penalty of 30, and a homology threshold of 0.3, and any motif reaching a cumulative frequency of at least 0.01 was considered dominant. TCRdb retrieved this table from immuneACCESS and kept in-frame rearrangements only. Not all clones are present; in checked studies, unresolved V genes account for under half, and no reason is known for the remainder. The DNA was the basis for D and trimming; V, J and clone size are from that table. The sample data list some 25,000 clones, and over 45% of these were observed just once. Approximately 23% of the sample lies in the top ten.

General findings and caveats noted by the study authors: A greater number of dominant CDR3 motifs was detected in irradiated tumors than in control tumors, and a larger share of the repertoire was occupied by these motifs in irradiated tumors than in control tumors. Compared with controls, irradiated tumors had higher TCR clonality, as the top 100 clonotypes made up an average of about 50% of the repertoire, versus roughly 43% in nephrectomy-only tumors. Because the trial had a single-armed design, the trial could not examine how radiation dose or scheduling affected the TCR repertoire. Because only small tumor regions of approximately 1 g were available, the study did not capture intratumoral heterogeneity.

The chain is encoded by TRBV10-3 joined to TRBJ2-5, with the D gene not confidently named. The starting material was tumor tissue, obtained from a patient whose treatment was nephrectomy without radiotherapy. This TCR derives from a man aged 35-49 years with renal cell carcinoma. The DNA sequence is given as TGTGCCATCAGTGGGGGAGAGACCCAGTACTTC. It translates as CAISGGETQYF.